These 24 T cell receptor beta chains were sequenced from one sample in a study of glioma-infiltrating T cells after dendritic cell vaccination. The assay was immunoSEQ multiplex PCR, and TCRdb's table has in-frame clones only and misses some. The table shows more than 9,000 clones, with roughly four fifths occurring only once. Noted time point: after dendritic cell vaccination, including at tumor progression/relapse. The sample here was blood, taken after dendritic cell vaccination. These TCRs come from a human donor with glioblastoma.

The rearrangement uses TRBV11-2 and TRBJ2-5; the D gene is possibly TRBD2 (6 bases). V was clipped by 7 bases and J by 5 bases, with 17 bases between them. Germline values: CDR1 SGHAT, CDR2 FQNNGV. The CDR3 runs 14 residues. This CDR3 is CASNPGGRWETQYF. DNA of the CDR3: TGTGCCAGCAACCCTGGGGGGAGGTGGGAGACCCAGTACTTC.

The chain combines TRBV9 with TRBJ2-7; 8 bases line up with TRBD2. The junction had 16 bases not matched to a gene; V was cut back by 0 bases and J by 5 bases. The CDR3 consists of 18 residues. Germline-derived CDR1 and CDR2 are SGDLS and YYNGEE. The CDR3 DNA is TGTGCCAGCAGCGTAGGCGGCGCGGGAGGCCCCCTAGGCGACGAGCAGTACTTC. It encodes CASSVGGAGGPLGDEQYF.

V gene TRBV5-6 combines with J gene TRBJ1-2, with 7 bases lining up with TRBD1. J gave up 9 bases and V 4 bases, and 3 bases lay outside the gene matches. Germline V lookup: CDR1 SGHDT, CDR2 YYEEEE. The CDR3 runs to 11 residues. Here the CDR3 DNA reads TGTGCCAGCAGCCGGGACAGCCGCTACACCTTC. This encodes CASSRDSRYTF.

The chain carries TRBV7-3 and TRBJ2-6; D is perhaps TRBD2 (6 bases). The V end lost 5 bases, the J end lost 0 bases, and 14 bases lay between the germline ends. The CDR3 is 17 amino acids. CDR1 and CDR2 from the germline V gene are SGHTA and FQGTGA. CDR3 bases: TGTGCCAGCAGCCGAATGGGGGGAGGCTCTGGGGCCAACGTCCTGACTTTC. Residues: CASSRMGGGSGANVLTF.

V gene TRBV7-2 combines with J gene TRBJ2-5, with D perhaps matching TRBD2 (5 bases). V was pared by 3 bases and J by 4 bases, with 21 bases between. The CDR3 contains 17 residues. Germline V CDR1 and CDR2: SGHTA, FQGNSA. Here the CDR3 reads CASSFYPRGGLGETQYF. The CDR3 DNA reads TGTGCCAGCAGCTTTTACCCCCGGGGTGGCCTAGGAGAGACCCAGTACTTC.

The DNA for the CDR3 is TGTGCCAGCAGTAAGGGACAGGTGAGCTCCTACGAGCAGTACTTC. Protein product: CASSKGQVSSYEQYF. The chain employs TRBV27 and TRBJ2-7, with 8 bases lining up with TRBD1. The CDR3 is made up of 15 amino acids. Germline V gene sequence: CDR1 MNHEY, CDR2 SMNVEV (reference sequence). V dropped 5 bases and J dropped 0; count of bases not matched to a gene: 6.

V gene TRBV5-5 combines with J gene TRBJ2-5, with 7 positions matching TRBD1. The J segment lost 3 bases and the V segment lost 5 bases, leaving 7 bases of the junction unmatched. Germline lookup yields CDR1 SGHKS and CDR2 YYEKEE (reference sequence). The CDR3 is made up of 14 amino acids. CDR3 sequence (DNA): TGTGCCAGCAGGGATTGGGACAGTGAAGAGACCCAGTACTTC. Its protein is CASRDWDSEETQYF. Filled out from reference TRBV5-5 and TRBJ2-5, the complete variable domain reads DAGVTQSPTHLIKTRGQQVTLRCSPISGHKSVSWYQQVLGQGPQFIFQYYEKEERGRGNFPDRFSARQFPNYSSELNVNALLLGDSALYLCASRDWDSEETQYFGPGTRLLVL.

The CDR3 reads CASSSRFMDRATEAFF. In DNA, the CDR3 is TGTGCCAGCAGCTCCCGATTTATGGACAGGGCCACTGAAGCTTTCTTT. The chain joins TRBV11-3 to TRBJ1-1, with 8 bases that match TRBD1. The CDR3 has 16 amino acids. Trimming took 4 bases from V and 4 from J; bases not matched to a gene: 11. Germline values: CDR1 SGHNT, CDR2 YENEEA.

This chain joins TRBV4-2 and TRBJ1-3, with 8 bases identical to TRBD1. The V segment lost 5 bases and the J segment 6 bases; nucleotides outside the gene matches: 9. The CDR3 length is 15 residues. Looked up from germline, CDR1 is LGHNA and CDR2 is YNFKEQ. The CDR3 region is CASSYGQGAENTIYF. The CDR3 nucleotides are TGTGCCAGCAGCTACGGACAGGGTGCGGAAAACACCATATATTTT.

The CDR3 spells CASSYGDRLTGELFF. The CDR3 nucleotides are TGTGCCAGCAGTTACGGGGACAGGTTGACCGGGGAGCTGTTTTTT. The rearrangement uses TRBV6-5 and TRBJ2-2; 8 positions agree with TRBD1. Germline assignment: CDR1 MNHEY and CDR2 SVGAGI. The CDR3 runs to 15 residues. After removal of 2 bases from V and 5 bases from J, the junction contained 4 bases not matched to a gene.

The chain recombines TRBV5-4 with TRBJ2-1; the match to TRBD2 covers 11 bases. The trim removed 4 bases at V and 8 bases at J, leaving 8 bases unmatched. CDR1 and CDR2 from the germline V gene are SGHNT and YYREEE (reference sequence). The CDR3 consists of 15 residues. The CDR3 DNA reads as TGTGCCAGCAGCGCTACTAGCGGGAGCTATCATGAGCAGTTCTTC. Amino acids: CASSATSGSYHEQFF.

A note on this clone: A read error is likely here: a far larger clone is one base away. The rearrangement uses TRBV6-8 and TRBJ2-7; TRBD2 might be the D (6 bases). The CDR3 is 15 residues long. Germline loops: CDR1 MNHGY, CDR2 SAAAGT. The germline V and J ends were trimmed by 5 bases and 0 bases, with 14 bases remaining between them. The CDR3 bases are TGTGCCAGCAGTGAGTACGCGGGACCCTCCTACGAGCAGTACTTC. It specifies CASSEYAGPSYEQYF.

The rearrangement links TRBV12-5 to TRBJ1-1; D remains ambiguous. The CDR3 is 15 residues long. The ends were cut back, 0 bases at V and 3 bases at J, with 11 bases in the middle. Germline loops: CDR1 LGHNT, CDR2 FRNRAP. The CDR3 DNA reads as TGTGCTAGTGGTTTGGTACGGGTTCGGGACACTGAAGCTTTCTTT. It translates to CASGLVRVRDTEAFF.

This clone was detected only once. CDR3 protein: CASRITGGYGYTF. The CDR3 DNA reads TGTGCCAGTAGGATAACAGGGGGCTATGGCTACACCTTC. The J gene is TRBJ1-2, the V gene TRBV19, with 8 bases that match TRBD1. The CDR3 has 13 residues. V shed 6 bases and J 4 bases; nucleotides not matched to a gene: 4. The V gene's germline CDR1 is LNHDA and CDR2 SQIVND (reference sequence).

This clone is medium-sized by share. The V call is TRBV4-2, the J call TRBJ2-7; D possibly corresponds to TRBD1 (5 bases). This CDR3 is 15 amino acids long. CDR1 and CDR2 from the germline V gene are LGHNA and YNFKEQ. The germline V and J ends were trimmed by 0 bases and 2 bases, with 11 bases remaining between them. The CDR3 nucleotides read TGTGCCAGCAGCCAAGAGCGGTCAGGGCCCTACGAGCAGTACTTC. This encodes CASSQERSGPYEQYF.

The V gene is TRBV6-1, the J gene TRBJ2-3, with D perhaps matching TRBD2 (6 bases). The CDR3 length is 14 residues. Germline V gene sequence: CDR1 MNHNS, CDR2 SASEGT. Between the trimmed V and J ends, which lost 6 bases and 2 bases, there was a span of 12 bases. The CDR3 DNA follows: TGTGCCAGCAGAGCCCGGGGGTTCACAGATACGCAGTATTTT. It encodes CASRARGFTDTQYF.

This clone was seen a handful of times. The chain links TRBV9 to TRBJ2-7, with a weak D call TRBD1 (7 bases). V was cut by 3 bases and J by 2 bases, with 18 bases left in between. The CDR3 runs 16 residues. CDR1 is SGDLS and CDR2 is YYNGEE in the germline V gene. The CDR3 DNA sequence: TGTGCCAGCAGCGAGGGAGGCGGGACAGCAGCCTACGAGCAGTACTTC. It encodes CASSEGGGTAAYEQYF.

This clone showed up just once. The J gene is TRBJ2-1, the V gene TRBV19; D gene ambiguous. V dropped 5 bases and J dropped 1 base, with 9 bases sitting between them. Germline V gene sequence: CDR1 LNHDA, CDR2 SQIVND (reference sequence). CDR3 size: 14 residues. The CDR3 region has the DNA TGTGCCAGTAGTCCACTTGCGTCCTACAATGAGCAGTTCTTC. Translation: CASSPLASYNEQFF. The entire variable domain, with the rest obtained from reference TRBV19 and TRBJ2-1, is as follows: DGGITQSPKYLFRKEGQNVTLSCEQNLNHDAMYWYRQDPGQGLRLIYYSQIVNDFQKGDIAEGYSVSREKKESFPLTVTSAQKNPTAFYLCASSPLASYNEQFFGPGTRLTVL.

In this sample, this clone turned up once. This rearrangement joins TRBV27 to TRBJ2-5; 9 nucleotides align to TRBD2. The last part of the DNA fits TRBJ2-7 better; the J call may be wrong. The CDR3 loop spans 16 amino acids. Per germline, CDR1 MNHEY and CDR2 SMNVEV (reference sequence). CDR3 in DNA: TGTGCCAGCAGTATCGACGGCGGGAGGGCCTACAACGAGCAGTACTTC. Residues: CASSIDGGRAYNEQYF.

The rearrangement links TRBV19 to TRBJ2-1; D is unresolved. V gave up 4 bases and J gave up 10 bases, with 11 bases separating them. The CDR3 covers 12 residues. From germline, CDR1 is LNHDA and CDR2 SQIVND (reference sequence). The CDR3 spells CASSNRVAEQFF. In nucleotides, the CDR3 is TGTGCCAGTAGTAACCGGGTTGCGGAGCAGTTCTTC.

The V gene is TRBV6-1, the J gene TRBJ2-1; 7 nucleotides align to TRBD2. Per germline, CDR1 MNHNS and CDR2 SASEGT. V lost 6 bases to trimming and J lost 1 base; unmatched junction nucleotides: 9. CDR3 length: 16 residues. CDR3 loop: CASRETGTISYNEQFF. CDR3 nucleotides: TGTGCCAGCAGAGAAACCGGGACTATTTCCTACAATGAGCAGTTCTTC.

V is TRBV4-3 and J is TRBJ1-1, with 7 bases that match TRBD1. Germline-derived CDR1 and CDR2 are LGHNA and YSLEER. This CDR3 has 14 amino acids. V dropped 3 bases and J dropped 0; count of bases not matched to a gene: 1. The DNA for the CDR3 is TGCGCCAGCAGCCAGACAGGGTTGAACACTGAAGCTTTCTTT. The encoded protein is CASSQTGLNTEAFF.

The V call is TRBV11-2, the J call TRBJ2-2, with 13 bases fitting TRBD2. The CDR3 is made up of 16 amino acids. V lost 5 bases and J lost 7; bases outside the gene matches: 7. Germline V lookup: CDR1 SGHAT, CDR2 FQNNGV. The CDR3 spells CASSGTSGARGGELFF. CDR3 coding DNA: TGTGCCAGCAGCGGGACTAGCGGGGCTCGGGGCGGGGAGCTGTTTTTT.

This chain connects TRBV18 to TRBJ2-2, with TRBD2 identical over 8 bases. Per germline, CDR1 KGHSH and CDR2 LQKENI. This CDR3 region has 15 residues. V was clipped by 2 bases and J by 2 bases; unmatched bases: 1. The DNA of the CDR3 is TGTGCCAGCTCACCAATAGCGGGAAACACCGGGGAGCTGTTTTTT. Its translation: CASSPIAGNTGELFF.